The clone carrying this T cell receptor (beta chain) was observed a handful of times. Its antigen is as yet unknown. This sample was taken from a study of cytomegalovirus exposure and HLA in healthy donors. Study-wide results and caveats: In a later analysis, productive TCRs from donors in an Asian-associated ancestry cluster reportedly carried fewer N-insertions than the cohort mean. Data from an earlier analysis indicated that most TCR beta V segments were productive either about 87% or about 30% of the time.

PCR used 60 Vbeta primers and 13 Jbeta primers. The repertoire was sequenced with immunoSEQ multiplex PCR; TCRdb's copy has only in-frame clones and lacks some. The top ten clones hold over 9% of a sample with just under 95,000 clones, around 84% of them seen once. Trimming stripped 4 bases from V and 1 base from J, with 7 bases between. Germline lookup yields CDR1 ENHRY and CDR2 SYGVKD. The CDR3 extends over 13 amino acids. Sequencing was performed on PBMCs. The chain combines TRBV10-3 with TRBJ1-1; the D is unclear. The receptor comes from a human donor in good health. CDR3 bases: TGTGCCATCAGTGCTAGAGAGAACACTGAAGCTTTCTTT. It translates to CAISARENTEAFF.